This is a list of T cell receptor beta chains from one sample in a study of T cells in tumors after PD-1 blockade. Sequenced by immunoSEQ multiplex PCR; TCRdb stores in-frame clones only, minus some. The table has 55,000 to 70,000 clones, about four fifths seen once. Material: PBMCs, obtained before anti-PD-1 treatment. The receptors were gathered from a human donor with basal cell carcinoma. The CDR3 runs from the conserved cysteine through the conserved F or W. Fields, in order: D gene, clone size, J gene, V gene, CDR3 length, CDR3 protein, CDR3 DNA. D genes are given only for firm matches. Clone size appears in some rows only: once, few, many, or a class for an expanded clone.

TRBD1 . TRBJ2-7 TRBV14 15 CASSQAAGGNSEQYF TGTGCCAGCAGCCAAGCGGCAGGGGGAAATAGCGAGCAGTACTTC
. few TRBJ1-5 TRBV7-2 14 CASSLGRSTQPQHF TGTGCCAGCAGCTTAGGGAGGTCGACTCAGCCCCAGCATTTT
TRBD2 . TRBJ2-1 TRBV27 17 CASSRPLSGGTTNEQFF TGTGCCAGCAGCCGACCTTTGAGCGGGGGGACTACCAATGAGCAGTTCTTC
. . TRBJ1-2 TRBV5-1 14 CASSPGGGSRGYTF TGCGCCAGCAGCCCCGGTGGTGGGAGTCGAGGCTACACCTTC
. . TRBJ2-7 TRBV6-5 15 CASKGLGATSYEQYF TGTGCCAGCAAAGGGTTGGGAGCGACCTCCTACGAGCAGTACTTC
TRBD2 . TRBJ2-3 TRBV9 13 CASSRDYTDTQYF TGTGCCAGCAGCAGGGACTACACAGATACGCAGTATTTT
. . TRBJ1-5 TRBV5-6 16 CASSWRAPGPNQPQHF TGTGCCAGCAGCTGGAGGGCTCCAGGCCCCAATCAGCCCCAGCATTTT
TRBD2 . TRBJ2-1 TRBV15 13 CATGGDNYNEQFF TGTGCCACCGGGGGGGATAACTACAATGAGCAGTTCTTC
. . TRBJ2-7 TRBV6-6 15 CASQGWGAGAYEQYF TGTGCCAGCCAGGGTTGGGGGGCTGGAGCCTACGAGCAGTACTTC
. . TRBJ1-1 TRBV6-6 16 CASNTRPGPLNTEAFF TGTGCCAGCAATACAAGGCCCGGGCCGTTGAACACTGAAGCTTTCTTT
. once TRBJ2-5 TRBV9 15 CASSSEGLLGETQYF TGTGCCAGCAGCTCTGAGGGGCTCTTGGGGGAGACCCAGTACTTC
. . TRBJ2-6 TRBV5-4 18 CASSSPSDSATGANVLTF TGTGCCAGCAGCTCCCCGTCGGACAGCGCGACTGGGGCCAACGTCCTGACTTTC
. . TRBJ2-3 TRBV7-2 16 CASSSPGERPTDTQYF TGTGCCAGCAGCTCCCCCGGGGAGCGCCCAACAGATACGCAGTATTTT
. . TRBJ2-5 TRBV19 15 CASSSWGTGQETQYF TGTGCCAGTAGTAGTTGGGGCACGGGCCAAGAGACCCAGTACTTC
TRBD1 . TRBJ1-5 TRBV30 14 CAWSSTGGNQPQHF TGTGCCTGGAGCTCGACAGGGGGCAATCAGCCCCAGCATTTT
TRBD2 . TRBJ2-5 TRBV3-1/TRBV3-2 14 CASGGLAGSETQYF TGTGCCAGCGGCGGACTAGCGGGGAGCGAGACCCAGTACTTC
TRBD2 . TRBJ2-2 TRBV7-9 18 CASSGLAGGFANTGELFF TGTGCCAGCAGCGGACTAGCGGGGGGCTTCGCGAACACCGGGGAGCTGTTTTTT
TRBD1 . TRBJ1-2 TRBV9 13 CASSPHQGVGYTF TGTGCCAGCAGCCCACACCAGGGGGTTGGCTACACCTTC
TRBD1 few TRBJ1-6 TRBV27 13 CASGDREGSPLHF TGTGCCAGCGGTGACAGGGAGGGTTCACCCCTCCACTTT
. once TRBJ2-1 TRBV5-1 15 CASSLAQGNYNEQFF TGCGCCAGCAGCTTGGCCCAGGGAAATTACAATGAGCAGTTCTTC
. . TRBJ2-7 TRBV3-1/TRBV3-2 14 CASSQDPGSYEQYF TGTGCCAGCAGCCAAGACCCGGGCAGTTACGAGCAGTACTTC
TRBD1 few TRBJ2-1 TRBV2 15 CASRSGTGAYNEQFF TGTGCCAGCAGGTCGGGGACAGGGGCCTACAATGAGCAGTTCTTC
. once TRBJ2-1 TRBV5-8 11 CASSLQNEQFF TGTGCCAGCAGCCTACAAAATGAGCAGTTCTTC
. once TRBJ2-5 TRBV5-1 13 CASSLEGRETQYF TGCGCCAGCAGCTTGGAGGGAAGAGAGACCCAGTACTTC
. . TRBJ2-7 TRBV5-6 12 CASSWGRGGQYF TGTGCCAGCAGCTGGGGACGGGGCGGGCAGTACTTC
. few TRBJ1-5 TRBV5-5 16 CASSWALGGQPQPQHF TGTGCCAGCAGCTGGGCCTTGGGGGGCCAGCCGCAGCCCCAGCATTTT
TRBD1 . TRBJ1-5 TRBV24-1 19 CATSDFHLWGRGFGQPQHF TGTGCCACCAGTGATTTCCACCTGTGGGGCAGGGGGTTCGGTCAGCCCCAGCATTTT
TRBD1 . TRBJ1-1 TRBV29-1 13 CSVEGQGATEAFF TGCAGCGTTGAAGGACAGGGGGCGACTGAAGCTTTCTTT
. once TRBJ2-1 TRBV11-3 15 CASRYGGNIYNEQFF TGTGCCAGCAGGTACGGTGGGAACATCTACAATGAGCAGTTCTTC
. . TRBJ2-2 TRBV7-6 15 CASSLVRQSTGELFF TGTGCCAGCAGCTTAGTAAGACAGAGCACCGGGGAGCTGTTTTTT
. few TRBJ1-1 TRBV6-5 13 CASQNTLNTEAFF TGTGCCAGCCAGAACACCCTAAACACTGAAGCTTTCTTT
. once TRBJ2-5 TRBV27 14 CASSLFWGEETQYF TGTGCCAGCAGTTTATTTTGGGGGGAAGAGACCCAGTACTTC
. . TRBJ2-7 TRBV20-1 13 CSASVSGVYEQYF TGCAGTGCCAGTGTTTCCGGGGTTTACGAGCAGTACTTC
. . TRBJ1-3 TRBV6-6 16 CASSYAGGADGNTIYF TGTGCCAGCAGTTACGCTGGGGGAGCGGATGGAAACACCATATATTTT
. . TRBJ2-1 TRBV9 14 CAGSGMGNYNEQFF TGTGCCGGCAGCGGAATGGGGAACTACAATGAGCAGTTCTTC
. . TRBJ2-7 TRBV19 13 CASSADAWSEQYF TGTGCCAGTAGTGCCGACGCTTGGTCCGAGCAGTACTTC
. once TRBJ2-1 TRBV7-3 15 CASSSRLGGLAEQFF TGTGCCAGCAGCTCCCGGTTAGGGGGATTAGCTGAGCAGTTCTTC
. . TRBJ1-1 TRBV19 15 CASTPRRTDITEAFF TGTGCCAGTACCCCCAGGAGGACAGACATCACTGAAGCTTTCTTT
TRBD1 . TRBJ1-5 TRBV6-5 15 CASNPGQAFNQPQHF TGTGCCAGCAACCCGGGACAGGCCTTCAATCAGCCCCAGCATTTT
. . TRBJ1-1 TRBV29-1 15 CSVIYDGSTVTEAFF TGCAGCGTTATATACGATGGGTCAACGGTAACTGAAGCTTTCTTT
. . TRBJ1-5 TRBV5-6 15 CASSLYGGSNQPQHF TGTGCCAGCAGCTTGTACGGTGGTAGCAATCAGCCCCAGCATTTT
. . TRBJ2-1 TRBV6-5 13 CASSGTPYNEQFF TGTGCCAGTTCCGGGACACCCTACAATGAGCAGTTCTTC
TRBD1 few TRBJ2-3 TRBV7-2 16 CASSSASGTGTDTQYF TGTGCCAGCAGTTCCGCCTCCGGGACAGGGACAGATACGCAGTATTTT
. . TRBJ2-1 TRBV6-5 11 CASTNPGKGFF TGTGCCAGCACTAACCCAGGGAAGGGATTCTTC
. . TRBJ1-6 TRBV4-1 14 CASRPGRDNSPLHF TGCGCCAGCAGACCGGGACGGGATAATTCACCCCTCCACTTT
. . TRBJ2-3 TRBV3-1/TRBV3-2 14 CASTPGQPTDTQYF TGTGCCAGCACTCCTGGGCAGCCCACAGATACGCAGTATTTT
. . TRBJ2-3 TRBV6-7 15 CASSWKTRLTDTQYF TGTGCCAGCAGTTGGAAGACGCGCCTCACAGATACGCAGTATTTT
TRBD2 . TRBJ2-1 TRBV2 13 CASNRGGWSEQFF TGTGCCAGCAATCGGGGGGGCTGGAGTGAGCAGTTCTTC
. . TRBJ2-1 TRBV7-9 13 CASSLRISNEQFF TGTGCCAGCAGCTTGCGGATATCGAATGAGCAGTTCTTC
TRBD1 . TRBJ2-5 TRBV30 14 CAWGRGQTQETQYF TGTGCCTGGGGACGGGGACAGACCCAAGAGACCCAGTACTTC
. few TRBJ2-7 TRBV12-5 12 CASGLGDVRQYF TGTGCTAGTGGTTTGGGCGACGTGCGGCAGTACTTC
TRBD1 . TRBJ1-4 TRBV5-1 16 CASSRVGTGHNEKLFF TGCGCCAGCAGCCGAGTCGGGACAGGTCATAATGAAAAACTGTTTTTT
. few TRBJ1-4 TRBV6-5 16 CASSYRDRLRNEKLFF TGTGCCAGCAGTTACCGCGACAGGCTCCGTAATGAAAAACTGTTTTTT
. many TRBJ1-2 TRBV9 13 CASSVGLGGGYTF TGTGCCAGCAGCGTAGGACTAGGGGGAGGCTACACCTTC
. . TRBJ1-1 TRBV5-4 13 CASSLGPRVEAFF TGTGCCAGCAGCTTGGGGCCTCGAGTTGAAGCTTTCTTT